The 8 T cell receptor beta chains presented below share a single source sample, sequenced in a study of beta chain features in type 1 diabetes. The study's findings and limits: The study found moderately but significantly shorter TCRB CDR3s in all four CD4+ subsets of Type 1 diabetes patients.

As every portion of the isolated RNA was reverse transcribed, the sequencing read expressed TCRB transcripts. TCRdb's copy holds only in-frame clones and misses some; the assay was immunoSEQ multiplex PCR. The sample shows approximately 240,000 clones, under 20% of them seen only once. For these TCRs, the target antigens are not known. The sample comprised naive CD4+ T cells from blood. The receptor set was obtained from a man aged 25 to 40 with type 1 diabetes.

V is TRBV7-2 and J is TRBJ2-7, with 11 positions matching TRBD2. V was pared by 3 bases and J by 4 bases, with 8 bases of the junction left unmatched. Per germline, CDR1 SGHTA and CDR2 FQGNSA. This CDR3 contains 16 residues. The CDR3 is CASSLGSSGGSYEQYF. CDR3 DNA sequence: TGTGCCAGCAGCTTGGGTTCTAGCGGGGGGAGTTACGAGCAGTACTTC.

CDR3 in amino acids: CAPGWETGCYEQYF. The CDR3 coding sequence is TGTGCCCCTGGATGGGAAACAGGGTGCTACGAGCAGTACTTC. The V call is TRBV9, the J call TRBJ2-7, with D possibly TRBD1 on 6 matching bases. Germline V gene data show CDR1 as SGDLS and CDR2 as YYNGEE. Trimming stripped 10 bases from V and 3 bases from J, with 20 bases between. The CDR3 totals 14 residues.

The CDR3 nucleotides read TGTGCCAGCAGTACTCGAGGGACGTATCAAGAGACCCAGTACTTC. As protein: CASSTRGTYQETQYF. The genes are TRBV28 and TRBJ2-5; D may correspond to TRBD1 or TRBD2 (5 bases each). V was trimmed by 5 bases and J by 2 bases, leaving 15 bases between them. Germline values: CDR1 MDHEN, CDR2 SYDVKM. The CDR3 runs 15 residues.

The table lists this clone with a few counts. This sequence joins TRBV9 and TRBJ2-7, with 9 bases identical to TRBD2. CDR1 SGDLS and CDR2 YYNGEE come from the germline V gene. The CDR3 has 16 amino acids. V shed 4 bases and J 4 bases; nucleotides not matched to a gene: 12. The CDR3 loop is CASSPRGSGRGYEQYF. In DNA, the CDR3 is TGTGCCAGCAGCCCCCGCGGTAGCGGGAGAGGGTACGAGCAGTACTTC.

The table lists this clone with a few counts. The J gene is TRBJ2-3, the V gene TRBV7-2, with D unresolved. The CDR3 consists of 16 residues. Trimming pared 1 base from V and 4 bases from J, leaving 15 bases between. Germline CDR1 reads SGHTA; CDR2 reads FQGNSA. CDR3: CASSLGGWDPPDTQYF. In DNA form, the CDR3 reads TGTGCCAGCAGCTTAGGAGGATGGGATCCACCAGATACGCAGTATTTT.

The V and J genes are TRBV28 and TRBJ2-2; the D is unclear. CDR1 MDHEN and CDR2 SYDVKM come from the germline V gene. The CDR3 spans 13 residues. V gave up 6 bases and J gave up 5 bases, with 10 bases separating them. The CDR3 reads CASRGISTGELFF. The CDR3 DNA is TGTGCCAGCAGGGGCATAAGTACCGGGGAGCTGTTTTTT.

In this sample, this clone turned up a few times. The genes are TRBV30 and TRBJ2-5; D unresolved. V gave up 4 bases and J gave up 5 bases, with 11 bases separating them. The CDR3 extends over 12 amino acids. Germline-derived CDR1 and CDR2 are GTSNPN and SVGIG (reference sequence). In DNA form, the CDR3 reads TGTGCCTGGAAGAACAGAGGCGAGACCCAGTACTTC. Translation: CAWKNRGETQYF.

This clone was detected only once. V and J are TRBV7-2 and TRBJ2-7, with D unclear. The V gene lost 5 bases and the J gene lost 8 bases, with 13 bases spanning the gap. The CDR3 length is 12 residues. In germline, CDR1 is SGHTA, CDR2 FQGNSA. This CDR3 reads CASSREKTQQYF. DNA of the CDR3: TGTGCCAGCAGCCGAGAGAAGACCCAGCAGTACTTC.